This T cell receptor beta chain comes out of a study of cytomegalovirus exposure and HLA in healthy donors (TCRdb year 2017). As for the study more broadly: In an earlier analysis of 450 to 750 of the donors, 250 to 350 Gb of sequence data and 117 million unique TCR beta sequences from 180 million or so T cells were reported. Roughly 310 gigabases of sequencing data and tens of millions of unique TCR sequences were included in an early release covering several hundred HLA-typed donors. Of the 350 to 450 genotyped donors, about 80% fell in the genetic ancestry cluster associated with self-reported Caucasian donors. The study was designed to test whether signatures of past pathogen exposure could be identified by cataloging public T cell receptors. The study used immunosequencing to profile the T cell repertoires of 666 subjects and linked those repertoires to cytomegalovirus serostatus. Along with the approximately 650-subject first cohort, a separate validation cohort of around 120 different subjects was used. To predict cytomegalovirus infection status, the study brought together high-throughput TCR immunosequencing, statistical association of individual TCRs with disease status, and machine learning. In a later analysis, previously published TCR beta repertoires from 600 to 850 donors were re-analyzed and high-resolution HLA genotyping was added so that TCR occurrence patterns could be studied. Rather than drawing on any new phenotypic data, the later analysis identified candidate immune exposures from TCR beta sequences and the way those sequences occurred across donors. An earlier analysis of fewer than 700 of the donors applied high-throughput TCR beta sequencing to assess whether each TCR beta V gene segment acted as functional or pseudogenic. Donor age, sex, ethnicity and CMV serostatus were compiled alongside the repertoire data. In a later genetic analysis, genome-wide SNP genotypes for about 60% of the 666 donors were used, and that subset was treated as a discovery cohort. Every repertoire in the discovery cohort had been generated on one and the same sequencing platform. HLA typing included class I and class II loci at four-digit resolution. The number of typed donors differed by locus: roughly 620-630 for A, B, C, DRB1 and DQB1; some 500 for DQA1; some 610 for DPA1; and roughly 490 for DPB1. Four or five DR-DQ haplotypes were handled as single units for association and clustering, since linkage in the cohort was strong. Among almost 400 genotyped donors of the cohort, an average of 235,054 unique TCR beta nucleotide sequences were sequenced per donor, roughly a sixth of them non-productive. Here is what the overall study found, with its caveats: Three of the identified cytomegalovirus-associated TCR beta chains were confirmed in vitro to be specific for cytomegalovirus antigens. In an earlier analysis of 587 of the donors, most TCR beta V segments appeared in productive rearrangements about 90% or about 30% of the time, broadly matching IMGT annotations. The cohort was sequenced for TCR beta chains only, and without alpha or paired-chain data the features that could be detected were limited. For the cohort, immune exposure information was limited to CMV serostatus. Compared with equally common non-associated chains, HLA-associated TCR beta chains in a later analysis were more clonally expanded and had lower generation probabilities. The earlier analysis of approximately 560 of the donors excluded 15 to 20 rarely observed V segments, including chromosome 9 orphons, because counts were too low. A further reported finding was that TCR beta sequences accurately predicted the HLA-A and HLA-B alleles for most subjects in the first cohort. Linkage disequilibrium might explain the correlated functional status among segregating V segments, but an unknown experimental factor could not be ruled out. In a later genetic analysis, a missense DCLRE1C variant was associated with V-gene and J-gene trimming of TCR beta chains, and the association was replicated in an independent cohort. The presence/absence analyses assumed that sequencing depth was roughly uniform across donors, and that assumption may not be true. The study listed 150 to 200 TCR beta chains as associated with cytomegalovirus. When HLA alleles, especially DR and DQ, strongly co-occurred, attributing TCR associations to individual alleles was difficult. A later analysis found that most CMV-associated TCR beta chains appeared HLA-restricted, with HLA associations seemingly driven largely by CMV exposure. Most TCR sequences were seen in very few donors, while some public TCRs were found in many individuals. Because some donors lacked HLA typing at each locus, the association tests relied only on the typed subset. It was suggested by the authors that the approach could potentially be generalized to other disease states and immunological phenotypes. In a later analysis, TCR association rates were found to vary across HLA loci, with the most associated TCRs seen for DRB1 alleles and the fewest for HLA-C alleles. A cluster of highly shared sequence variants was judged likely to represent a technical artifact of the sequencing pipeline. A later analysis reported that several top co-occurrence clusters appeared linked to parvovirus B19, influenza, CMV and Epstein-Barr virus. The classifier was reported to diagnose cytomegalovirus status with high specificity and sensitivity in both the original and validation cohorts. A later analysis associated approximately 17,000 TCR beta sequences with specific HLA alleles at a false discovery rate of 0.05. Some IMGT-functional V segments, including TRBV6-2 and TRBV6-3, could not be distinguished by the 87-base-pair reads and were therefore excluded. Compared with the roughly 700-donor mean, donors in an Asian-associated ancestry cluster had fewer N-insertions in productive TCRs, according to a later genetic analysis.

Regarding this clone: Which antigen it targets is not known. Per-base qualities were not stored, and no clone one base away is much larger.

CDR1 and CDR2 (SGHRS, YFSETQ) derive from the germline V gene. The cysteine opens and the phenylalanine closes a CDR3 of 18 amino acids. Solely the CDR3 DNA is kept, with 54 bases framed from the first base. The V end loses 1 base and the J end loses 2 bases, and a stretch of 18 bases separates them. The cohort consisted of some 730 healthy bone marrow donors. At the time of sampling, all cohort members were nominally healthy, though unrecorded immune exposures were likely present. The donor tested CMV seronegative, placing the donor among the 350 or so seronegative members of the cohort. Every donor gave a peripheral blood sample, and the peripheral blood mononuclear cells from that sample were used for TCR beta sequencing. The Qiagen DNeasy Blood Extraction Kit was used to extract genomic DNA from the blood cell samples. Library preparation was by the immunoSEQ multiplex PCR assay. A mixture of 60 forward primers for TCR Vbeta segments and 13 reverse primers for TCR Jbeta segments was used in the multiplex PCR. The CDR3 region of rearranged TCR beta genes was amplified from genomic DNA with a multiplex PCR assay. The Illumina HiSeq System was used to sequence the amplified TCR beta libraries as 87-base-pair reads. The authors' analysis ran thus. A later analysis counted tens of millions of unique TCR beta chains across the 600 to 850 repertoires, and about 10 million of these chains were shared by at least two donors. A nearest-neighbor algorithm error-corrected the raw reads and collapsed the reads into unique sequences, merging closely related sequences to remove PCR and sequencing errors. V, D and J gene segments were assigned by aligning CDR3 sequences to IMGT reference sequences. For a sequence to be retained, a match of at least six nucleotides to both a V gene segment and a J gene segment was required. A rearrangement counted as productive if the CDR3 had no stop codons and remained in frame with V and J, and every other rearrangement counted as non-productive. CDR3 was defined by IMGT convention, running from the second conserved V-encoded cysteine to the conserved J-encoded phenylalanine. The earlier analysis of some 540 of the donors excluded any sequence lacking an unambiguous match to a single V gene segment. In an earlier analysis of 587 of the donors, V segments were called functional above 56.7% productive rearrangements and were called segregating when the between-donor standard deviation exceeded 5%. A statistical classification framework was built to diagnose cytomegalovirus status from the catalog of TCR beta chain sequences. In a later analysis, TCR nucleotide sequences were compared against IMGT/GENE-DB human TR gene sequences so that V and J genes could be assigned. The TCRdist pipeline was used in a later analysis to assign CDR3 sequences and most-parsimonious VDJ recombination scenarios. A later analysis defined each TCR beta chain by its CDR3 amino acid sequence plus V-gene family, and excluded reads lacking a unique V-gene family. As a way to deal with suspected cross-contamination and a sequencing artifact, a later analysis dropped roughly 600 nucleotide sequences that were highly shared and had low generation probability. In a later analysis, a clonal expansion index for each public chain was calculated from normalized within-repertoire ranks of inferred template counts. In a later analysis, generation probabilities were computed with a VDJ recombination model fitted to out-of-frame rearrangements, and the resulting probabilities were checked against IGoR. A later analysis scored TCR-TCR, TCR-HLA and TCR-CMV co-occurrence with hypergeometric tests, applying a repertoire-size bias correction to TCR pairs. To estimate false discovery rates, a later analysis permuted the HLA or CMV assignments 20 times. In a later analysis, co-occurring TCRs were grouped using DBSCAN, and TCRdist sequence similarity was added for clustering within HLA-allele-positive subsets. For co-occurrence clustering, repertoires with fewer than 30,000 or more than 120,000 public chains were excluded, along with roughly 5 repertoires with anomalous nucleotide sharing. TCRdb holds this immuneACCESS table with in-frame rearrangements only. Some clones are missing; in checked studies, unresolved V genes explain under half, and the rest has no known cause. The V and J calls and clone size are taken from that table; D and trimming were inferred from the DNA. In this sample the table shows around 140,000 clones, about four fifths of which occur a single time. The ten largest clones represent roughly 0.99% of the sample.

The specimen sequenced was PBMCs. This TCR derives from a male donor in good health and CMV-seronegative. The chain uses TRBV5-1 and TRBJ2-2; matching of 5 bases hints at TRBD1 as the D gene. Here is the DNA: TGCGCCAGCAGCTTGACCACTGGAACAGGCCTTAACACCGGGGAGCTGTTTTTT. The encoded protein is CASSLTTGTGLNTGELFF.